There are many counts of the clone carrying this TCR beta chain. These data are taken from a study of T-cell reconstitution after alpha-beta-depleted transplantation in children. TCRbeta library construction was performed incorporating unique molecular identifiers. From the PCR reads, TCRdb called clonotypes with MiXCR, one entry per CDR3 protein. The sample has 250,000 to 300,000 distinct CDR3 sequences, around 9.6% seen once; the top ten hold around 10%. This CDR3 has 12 residues. The ends were cut back, 10 bases at V and 3 bases at J, with 13 bases in the middle. The chain is built from TRBV12-3 or TRBV12-4 and TRBJ2-7, with D possibly matching TRBD1 (5 bases). The material sequenced was PBMCs from the stem cell graft donor, taken from the stem cell graft. The TCR sequence derives from a human donor who donated a stem cell graft to a child with SCID. The DNA for the CDR3 is TGTGCCACCTCCAGGGATAACTACGAGCAGTACTTC. This codes for CATSRDNYEQYF.